Listed here are 11 T cell receptor beta chains from one sample, sequenced in a study of type 1 regulatory T cells (dated by TCRdb to the early 2020s). Study-wide findings and limitations: Compared with non-Tr1 cells, Tr1 cells had a TCR repertoire that was more restricted, a finding the study read as clonal expansion induced by alloantigen.

These receptors are not linked to any known antigen. Sequencing used an Illumina MiSeq. The public reads were quality trimmed at Q25 with fastp and then assembled into clones with MiXCR by TCRdb, keeping productive beta chains. Each CDR3 protein gets just one entry, which takes the most common genes and DNA from the rows behind it. Recorded for this sample are tens of thousands of distinct CDR3 sequences; less than 25% of them occurred a single time. In total, the top ten clones hold roughly 8.3% of the sample. The sequencing input was cultured type 1 regulatory T (Tr1) cells, either the whole culture or a sorted fraction (not recorded which). The cell subset or site label, read with the paper, signifies: type 1 regulatory T cells sorted from the T-allo10 product. The source of these receptors is a human donor in good health.

This clonotype has just a few counts. The chain recombines TRBV20-1 with TRBJ2-1; D uncertain. The CDR3 is made up of 13 amino acids. V was clipped by 3 bases and J by 1 base, with 7 bases between them. Germline-derived CDR1 and CDR2 are DFQATT and SNEGSKA (reference sequence). The CDR3, as DNA: TGCAGTGCTAGTGATTATTCCTACAATGAGCAGTTCTTC. Its translation: CSASDYSYNEQFF.

Ten or more counts support this clonotype. This sequence joins TRBV5-6 and TRBJ2-3, with 15 bases that match TRBD2. Germline V CDR1 and CDR2: SGHDT, YYEEEE. V trimming: 6 bases; J trimming: 1 base; junction bases outside the gene matches: 6. CDR3 length: 17 residues. CDR3: CASTGTSGRLGTDTQYF. The CDR3 DNA is TGTGCCAGCACCGGGACTAGCGGGAGGCTTGGCACAGATACGCAGTATTTT.

This clonotype has only a few counts. V and J are TRBV5-5 and TRBJ1-6, with D possibly TRBD1 on 5 matching bases. With 0 bases removed from V and 15 bases from J, the gap between germline ends came to 10 bases. CDR3 length: 12 residues. Per germline, CDR1 SGHKS and CDR2 YYEKEE (reference sequence). The CDR3 reads CASSLGTGDLHF. The CDR3, as DNA: TGTGCCAGCAGCTTGGGTACAGGTGACCTCCACTTT. Variable domain in full (rest from reference TRBV5-5 and TRBJ1-6): DAGVTQSPTHLIKTRGQQVTLRCSPISGHKSVSWYQQVLGQGPQFIFQYYEKEERGRGNFPDRFSARQFPNYSSELNVNALLLGDSALYLCASSLGTGDLHFGNGTRLTVT.

This clonotype was picked up one time. The germline gene is not matched at one end of the junction; a read error may be the cause. This sequence joins TRBV27 and TRBJ2-6, with no clear D. Germline V lookup: CDR1 MNHEY, CDR2 SMNVEV (reference sequence). The CDR3 is made up of 14 amino acids. Here the CDR3 DNA reads TGTGCCGGCAGTATCGTCGCGGGGGCCAACGTCCTGACTTTC. Protein sequence: CAGSIVAGANVLTF. The whole variable domain, remainder taken from reference TRBV27 and TRBJ2-6, is EAQVTQNPRYLITVTGKKLTVTCSQNMNHEYMSWYRQDPGLGLRQIYYSMNVEVTDKGDVPEGYKVSRKEKRNFPLILESPSPNQTSLYFCAGSIVAGANVLTFGAGSRLTVL.

V usage is TRBV5-1 and J usage is TRBJ2-3; D gene uncertain. The CDR3 length is 14 residues. CDR1 is SGHRS and CDR2 is YFSETQ in the germline V gene. V lost 5 bases and J lost 4, with 14 bases in between. In DNA form, the CDR3 reads TGCGCCAGCAGTCAAGGCAGATTCCCAGATACGCAGTATTTT. Translating gives CASSQGRFPDTQYF.

The chain has TRBV12-3 or TRBV12-4 and TRBJ2-1, with a weak D call TRBD2 (5 bases). The CDR3 has 14 amino acids. V was trimmed by 5 bases and J by 4 bases, leaving 12 bases between them. CDR3 loop: CASSGLALYNEQFF. In nucleotides, the CDR3 is TGTGCCAGCAGTGGCCTAGCCTTATACAATGAGCAGTTCTTC.

The chain carries TRBV20-1 and TRBJ2-3; 9 positions match TRBD2. The V and J ends lost 2 bases and 5 bases, in that order; junction bases with no gene match: 2. This CDR3 spans 13 amino acids. CDR1 and CDR2 from the germline V gene are DFQATT and SNEGSKA (reference sequence). The CDR3 DNA follows: TGCAGTGCTAGACTTAGCGGGAGAGATACGCAGTATTTT. Translating gives CSARLSGRDTQYF.

V and J are TRBV7-2 and TRBJ2-2; tentative D call: TRBD1 (5 bases). This CDR3 spans 14 amino acids. Trimming cost V 5 bases and J 6 bases, with 13 bases left between them. Germline V gene data show CDR1 as SGHTA and CDR2 as FQGNSA. In DNA form, the CDR3 reads TGTGCCAGCAGCCCCGACTGGACACCCGGGGAGCTGTTTTTT. Translated, it gives CASSPDWTPGELFF.

This chain uses TRBV12-3 or TRBV12-4 with TRBJ2-5; possibly TRBD2 for D (6 bases). V lost 4 bases to trimming and J lost 1 base, with 13 bases between them. This CDR3 has 15 residues. The CDR3 sequence: CASSSPRGIQETQYF. The CDR3, as DNA: TGTGCCAGCAGTTCGCCCCGCGGGATCCAAGAGACCCAGTACTTC.

This clonotype has a count of ten or more. The chain couples TRBV5-1 to TRBJ2-5, with 10 bases fitting TRBD2. CDR1 and CDR2 (germline): SGHRS, YFSETQ. The V gene end was trimmed by 6 bases and the J gene end by 5 bases; junction bases not matched to a gene: 4. The CDR3 consists of 13 residues. The CDR3 coding sequence is TGCGCCAGCACCGGGACTAGCGTCGAGACCCAGTACTTC. It codes for CASTGTSVETQYF.

The table lists this clonotype with a few counts. This chain uses TRBV6-2 or TRBV6-3 with TRBJ2-5, with 11 bases matching TRBD2. The CDR3 has 15 amino acids. Trimming took 2 bases from V and 3 from J; bases not matched to a gene: 2. Germline V gene data show CDR1 as MNHEY and CDR2 as SVGEGT. In DNA form, the CDR3 reads TGTGCCAGCAGTTACGAGGGACTAGCGGAAGAGACCCAGTACTTC. It yields the protein CASSYEGLAEETQYF.